This T cell receptor beta chain was recovered during a study of blood T cell repertoires in COVID-19. Some clones are missing from TCRdb's copy, which holds only in-frame ones; the method was immunoSEQ multiplex PCR. This table has approximately 200,000 clones, 80% to 90% appearing once. Losses at the gene ends were 4 bases for V and 5 bases for J; bases not matched to a gene: 9. CDR1 is LGHDT, CDR2 YNNKEL, per germline (reference sequence). The CDR3 is 15 residues long. J is TRBJ2-7 and V is TRBV3-1 (or the pseudogene TRBV3-2), with 9 bases aligning to TRBD1. Sample: PBMCs or T cells enriched from blood (not recorded which). The sequence derives from a woman aged 40-49 years with acute COVID-19. Written as DNA, the CDR3 is TGTGCCAGCAGCCTAAACCCCGGGACAGGGAACGAGCAGTACTTC. As protein: CASSLNPGTGNEQYF.